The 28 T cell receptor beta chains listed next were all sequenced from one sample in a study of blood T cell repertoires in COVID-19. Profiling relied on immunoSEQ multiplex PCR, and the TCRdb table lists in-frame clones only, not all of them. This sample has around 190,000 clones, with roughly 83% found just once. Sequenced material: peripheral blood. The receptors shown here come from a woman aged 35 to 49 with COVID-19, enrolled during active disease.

This CDR3 reads CASSQASDRNYEQYF. The DNA for the CDR3 is TGCGCCAGCAGCCAAGCCTCGGACAGGAACTACGAGCAGTACTTC. This chain links TRBV4-3 with TRBJ2-7; 7 nucleotides line up with TRBD1. J was trimmed by 3 bases and V by 1 base; bases with no gene match: 6. CDR1 and CDR2 (germline): LGHNA, YSLEER. The CDR3 extends over 15 amino acids.

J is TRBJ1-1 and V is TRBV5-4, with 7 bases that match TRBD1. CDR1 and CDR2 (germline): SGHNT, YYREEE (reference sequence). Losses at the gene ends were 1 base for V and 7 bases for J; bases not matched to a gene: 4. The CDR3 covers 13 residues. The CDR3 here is CASSLKGAIEAFF. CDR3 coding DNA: TGTGCCAGCAGCTTGAAGGGGGCTATTGAAGCTTTCTTT.

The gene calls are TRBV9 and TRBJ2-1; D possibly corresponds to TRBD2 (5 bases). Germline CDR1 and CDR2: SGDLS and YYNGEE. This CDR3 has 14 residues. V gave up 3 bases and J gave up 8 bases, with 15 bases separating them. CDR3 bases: TGTGCCAGCAGCGGGACCGGGAACGGAGATGAGCAGTTCTTC. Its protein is CASSGTGNGDEQFF.

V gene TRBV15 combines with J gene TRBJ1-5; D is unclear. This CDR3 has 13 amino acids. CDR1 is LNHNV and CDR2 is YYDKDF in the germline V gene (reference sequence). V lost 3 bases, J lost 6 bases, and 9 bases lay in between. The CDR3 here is CATSSTVGQPQHF. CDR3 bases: TGTGCCACCAGCAGTACAGTGGGTCAGCCCCAGCATTTT.

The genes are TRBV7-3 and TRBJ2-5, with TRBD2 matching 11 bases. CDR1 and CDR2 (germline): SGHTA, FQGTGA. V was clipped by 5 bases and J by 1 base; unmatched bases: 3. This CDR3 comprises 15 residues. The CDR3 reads CASSPSGGSQETQYF. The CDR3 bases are TGTGCCAGCAGCCCTAGCGGGGGGAGCCAAGAGACCCAGTACTTC.

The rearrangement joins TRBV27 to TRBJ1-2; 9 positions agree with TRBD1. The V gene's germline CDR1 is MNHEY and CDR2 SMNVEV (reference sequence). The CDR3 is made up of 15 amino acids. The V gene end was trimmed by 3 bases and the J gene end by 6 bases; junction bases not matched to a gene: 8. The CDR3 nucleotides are TGTGCCAGCAGTTTGGGAGGGACAGGGTCTCATGGCTACACCTTC. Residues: CASSLGGTGSHGYTF.

The CDR3 DNA reads as TGTGCCAGCAGCCCGGGACAGTCCTACAATGAGCAGTTCTTC. As protein: CASSPGQSYNEQFF. The V gene is TRBV7-2, the J gene TRBJ2-1; 7 bases line up with TRBD1. Germline trimming cut 5 bases from V and 1 base from J; bases unmatched to any gene: 2. This CDR3 is built from 14 residues. Germline CDR1 is SGHTA and CDR2 is FQGNSA.

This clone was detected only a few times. CDR3 region: CASSASGSPGELFF. The DNA for the CDR3 is TGTGCCAGCAGTGCCTCAGGGTCTCCCGGGGAGCTGTTTTTT. The genes are TRBV25-1 and TRBJ2-2; TRBD1 is a possible D gene (5 bases). This CDR3 region has 14 residues. Germline assignment: CDR1 MGHDK and CDR2 SYGVNS. V lost 4 bases and J 6 bases, leaving 12 bases between the germline ends.

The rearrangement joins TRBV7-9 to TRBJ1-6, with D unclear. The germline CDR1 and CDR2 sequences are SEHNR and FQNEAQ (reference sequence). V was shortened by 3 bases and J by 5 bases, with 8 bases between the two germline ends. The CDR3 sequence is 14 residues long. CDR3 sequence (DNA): TGTGCCAGCAGCTTCGGGGTGGATAATTCACCCCTCCACTTT. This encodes CASSFGVDNSPLHF.

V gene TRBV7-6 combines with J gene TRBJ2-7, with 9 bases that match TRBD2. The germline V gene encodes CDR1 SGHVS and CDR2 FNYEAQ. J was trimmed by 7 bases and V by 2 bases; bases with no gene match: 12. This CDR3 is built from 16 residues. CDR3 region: CASSLSSGLAGKEQYF. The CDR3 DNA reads TGTGCCAGCAGCTTAAGCTCGGGACTAGCAGGAAAGGAGCAGTACTTC.

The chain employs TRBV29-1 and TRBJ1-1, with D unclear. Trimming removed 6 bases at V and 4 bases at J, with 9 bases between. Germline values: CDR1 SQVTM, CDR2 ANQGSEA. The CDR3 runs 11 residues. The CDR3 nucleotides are TGCAGCGTCGATACTGTCACTGAAGCTTTCTTT. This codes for CSVDTVTEAFF.

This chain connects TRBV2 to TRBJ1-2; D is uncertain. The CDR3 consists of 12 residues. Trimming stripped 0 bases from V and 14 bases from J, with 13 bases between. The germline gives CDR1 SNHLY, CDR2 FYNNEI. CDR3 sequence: CASSEALEVRTF. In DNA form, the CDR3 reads TGTGCCAGCAGTGAAGCGCTTGAAGTTCGGACCTTC.

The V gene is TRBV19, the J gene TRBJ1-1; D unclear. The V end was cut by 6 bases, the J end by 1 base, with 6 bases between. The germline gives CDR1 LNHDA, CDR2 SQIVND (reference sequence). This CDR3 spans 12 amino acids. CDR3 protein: CASSNRNTEAFF. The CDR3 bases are TGTGCCAGTAGCAACAGGAACACTGAAGCTTTCTTT. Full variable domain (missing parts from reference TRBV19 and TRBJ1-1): DGGITQSPKYLFRKEGQNVTLSCEQNLNHDAMYWYRQDPGQGLRLIYYSQIVNDFQKGDIAEGYSVSREKKESFPLTVTSAQKNPTAFYLCASSNRNTEAFFGQGTRLTVV.

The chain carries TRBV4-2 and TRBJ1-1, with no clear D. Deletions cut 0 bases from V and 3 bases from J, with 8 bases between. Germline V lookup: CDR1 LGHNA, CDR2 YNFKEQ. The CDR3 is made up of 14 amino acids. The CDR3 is CASSQDPDYTEAFF. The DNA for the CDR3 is TGTGCCAGCAGCCAAGATCCAGACTACACTGAAGCTTTCTTT.

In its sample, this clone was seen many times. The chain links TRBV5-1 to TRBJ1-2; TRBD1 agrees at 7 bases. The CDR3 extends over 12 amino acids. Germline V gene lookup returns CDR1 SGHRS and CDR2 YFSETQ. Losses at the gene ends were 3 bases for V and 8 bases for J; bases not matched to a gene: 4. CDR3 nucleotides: TGCGCCAGCAGCTCGACAGGGAACGGCTACACCTTC. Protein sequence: CASSSTGNGYTF.

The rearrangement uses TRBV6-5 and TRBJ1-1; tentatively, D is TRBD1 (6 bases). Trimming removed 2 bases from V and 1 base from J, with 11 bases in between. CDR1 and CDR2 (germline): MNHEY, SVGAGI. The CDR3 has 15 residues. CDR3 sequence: CASSYIPRGNTEAFF. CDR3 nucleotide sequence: TGTGCCAGCAGTTACATCCCCAGGGGGAACACTGAAGCTTTCTTT.

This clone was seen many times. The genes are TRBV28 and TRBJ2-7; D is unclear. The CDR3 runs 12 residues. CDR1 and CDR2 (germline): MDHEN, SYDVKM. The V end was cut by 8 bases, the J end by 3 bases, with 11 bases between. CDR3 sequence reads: CASGRVSYEQYF. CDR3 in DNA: TGTGCCAGCGGGCGCGTGAGCTACGAGCAGTACTTC.

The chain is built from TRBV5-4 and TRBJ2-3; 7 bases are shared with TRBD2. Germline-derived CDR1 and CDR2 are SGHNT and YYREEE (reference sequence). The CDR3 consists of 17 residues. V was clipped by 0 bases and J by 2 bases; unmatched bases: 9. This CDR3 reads CASSLGRAGDLTDTQYF. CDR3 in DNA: TGTGCCAGCAGCTTGGGTAGGGCGGGGGACCTCACAGATACGCAGTATTTT.

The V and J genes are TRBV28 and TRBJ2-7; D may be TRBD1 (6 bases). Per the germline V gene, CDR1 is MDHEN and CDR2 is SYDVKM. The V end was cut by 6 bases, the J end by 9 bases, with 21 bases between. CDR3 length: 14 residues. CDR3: CASSVQTGSTRQYF. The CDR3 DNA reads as TGTGCCAGCAGCGTTCAGACAGGTTCTACGAGGCAGTACTTC.

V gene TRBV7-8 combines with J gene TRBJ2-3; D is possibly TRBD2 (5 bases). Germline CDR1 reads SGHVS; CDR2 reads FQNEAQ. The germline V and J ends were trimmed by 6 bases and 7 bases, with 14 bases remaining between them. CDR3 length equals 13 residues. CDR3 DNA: TGTGCCAGCAGGGGTCCGAGGGCCAATACGCAGTATTTT. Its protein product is CASRGPRANTQYF.

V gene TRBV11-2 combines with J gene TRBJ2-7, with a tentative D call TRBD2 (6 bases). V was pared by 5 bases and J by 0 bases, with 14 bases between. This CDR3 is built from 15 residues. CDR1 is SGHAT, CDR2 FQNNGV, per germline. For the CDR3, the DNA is TGTGCCAGCAGCCTAACCCCCGGGAGCTCCTACGAGCAGTACTTC. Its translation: CASSLTPGSSYEQYF.

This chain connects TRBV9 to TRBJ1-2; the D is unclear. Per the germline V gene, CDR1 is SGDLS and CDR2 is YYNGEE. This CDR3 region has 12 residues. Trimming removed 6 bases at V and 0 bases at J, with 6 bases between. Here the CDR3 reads CASNSANYGYTF. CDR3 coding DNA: TGTGCCAGCAACTCGGCTAACTATGGCTACACCTTC.

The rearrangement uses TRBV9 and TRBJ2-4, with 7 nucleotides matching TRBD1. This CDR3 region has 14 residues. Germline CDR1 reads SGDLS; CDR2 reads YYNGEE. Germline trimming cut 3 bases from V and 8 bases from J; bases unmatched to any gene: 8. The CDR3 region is CASSAGQVWDIQYF. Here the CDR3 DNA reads TGTGCCAGCAGCGCTGGACAGGTTTGGGACATTCAGTACTTC.

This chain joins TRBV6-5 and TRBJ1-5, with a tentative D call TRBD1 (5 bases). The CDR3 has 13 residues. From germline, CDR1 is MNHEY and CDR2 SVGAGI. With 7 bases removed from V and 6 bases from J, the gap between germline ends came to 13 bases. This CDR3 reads CASTLGHGQPQHF. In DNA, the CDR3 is TGTGCCAGCACCCTCGGACACGGTCAGCCCCAGCATTTT.

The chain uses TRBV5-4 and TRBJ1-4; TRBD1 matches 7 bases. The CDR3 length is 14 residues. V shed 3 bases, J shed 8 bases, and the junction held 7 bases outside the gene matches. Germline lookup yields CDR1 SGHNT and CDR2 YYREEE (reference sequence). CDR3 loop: CASSSQGRSEKLFF. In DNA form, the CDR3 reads TGTGCCAGCAGCTCACAGGGGAGGTCGGAAAAACTGTTTTTT. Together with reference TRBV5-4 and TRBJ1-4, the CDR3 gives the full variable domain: ETGVTQSPTHLIKTRGQQVTLRCSSQSGHNTVSWYQQALGQGPQFIFQYYREEENGRGNFPPRFSGLQFPNYSSELNVNALELDDSALYLCASSSQGRSEKLFFGSGTQLSVL.

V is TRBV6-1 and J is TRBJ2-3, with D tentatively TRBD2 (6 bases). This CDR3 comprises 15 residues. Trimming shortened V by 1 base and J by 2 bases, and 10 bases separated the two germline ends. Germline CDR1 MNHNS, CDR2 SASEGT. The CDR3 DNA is TGTGCCAGCAGTGAAGGGGCTAGCGCCACAGATACGCAGTATTTT. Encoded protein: CASSEGASATDTQYF.

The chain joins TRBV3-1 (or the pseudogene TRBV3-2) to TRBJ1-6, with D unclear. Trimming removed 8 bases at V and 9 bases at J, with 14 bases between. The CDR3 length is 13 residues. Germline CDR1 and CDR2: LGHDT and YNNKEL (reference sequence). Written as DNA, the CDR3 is TGTGCCAGCTGTCAGGTCCTCGGTTCACCCCTCCACTTT. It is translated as CASCQVLGSPLHF.

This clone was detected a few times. The CDR3 region is CASSQVGSQRETQYF. CDR3 DNA sequence: TGTGCCAGCAGCCAAGTAGGGTCACAGCGGGAGACCCAGTACTTC. The rearrangement links TRBV3-1 (or the pseudogene TRBV3-2) to TRBJ2-5, with D maybe TRBD2 (5 bases). The CDR3 totals 15 residues. Germline-derived CDR1 and CDR2 are LGHDT and YNNKEL (reference sequence). The V and J ends lost 1 base and 5 bases respectively, with 14 bases between them.